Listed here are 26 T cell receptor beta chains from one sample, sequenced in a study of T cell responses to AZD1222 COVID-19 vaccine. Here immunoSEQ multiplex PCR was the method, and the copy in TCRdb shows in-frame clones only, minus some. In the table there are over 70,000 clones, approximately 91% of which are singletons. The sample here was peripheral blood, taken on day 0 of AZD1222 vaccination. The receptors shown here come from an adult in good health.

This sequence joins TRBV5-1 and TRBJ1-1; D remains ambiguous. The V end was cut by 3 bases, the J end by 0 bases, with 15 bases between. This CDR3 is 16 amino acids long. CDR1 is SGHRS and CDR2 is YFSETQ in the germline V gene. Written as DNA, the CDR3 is TGCGCCAGCAGCTCGTCCCGTGCTATTATGAACACTGAAGCTTTCTTT. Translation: CASSSSRAIMNTEAFF.

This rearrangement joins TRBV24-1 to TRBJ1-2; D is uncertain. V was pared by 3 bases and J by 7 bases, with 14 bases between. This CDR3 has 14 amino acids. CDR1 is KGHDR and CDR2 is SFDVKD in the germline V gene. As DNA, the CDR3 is TGTGCCACCAGTGATGCGGGCCGGCTTAGTGGCTACACCTTC. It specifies CATSDAGRLSGYTF.

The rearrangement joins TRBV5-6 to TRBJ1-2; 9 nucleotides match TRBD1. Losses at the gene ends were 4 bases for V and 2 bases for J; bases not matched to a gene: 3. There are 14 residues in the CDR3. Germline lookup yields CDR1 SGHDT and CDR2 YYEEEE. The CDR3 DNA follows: TGTGCCAGCAGCCCCGGACAGGGGAACTATGGCTACACCTTC. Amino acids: CASSPGQGNYGYTF.

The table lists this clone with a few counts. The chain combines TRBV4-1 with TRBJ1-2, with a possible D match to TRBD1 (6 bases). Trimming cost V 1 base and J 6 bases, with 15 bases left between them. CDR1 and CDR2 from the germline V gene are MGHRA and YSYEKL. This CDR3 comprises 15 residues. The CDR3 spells CASSQVPGQKNGYTF. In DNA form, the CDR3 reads TGCGCCAGCAGCCAAGTACCGGGACAAAAAAATGGCTACACCTTC.

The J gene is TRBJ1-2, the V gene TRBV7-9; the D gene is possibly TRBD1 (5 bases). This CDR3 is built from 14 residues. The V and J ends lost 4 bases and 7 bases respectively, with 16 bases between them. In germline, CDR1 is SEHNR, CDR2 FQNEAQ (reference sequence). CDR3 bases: TGTGCCAGCAGCTCCTTGGGGCGGGATGCTGGCTACACCTTC. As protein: CASSSLGRDAGYTF.

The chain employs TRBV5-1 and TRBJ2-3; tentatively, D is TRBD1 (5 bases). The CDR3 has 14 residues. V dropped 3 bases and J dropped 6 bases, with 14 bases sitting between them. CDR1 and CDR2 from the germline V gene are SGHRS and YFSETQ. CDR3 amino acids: CASSSTAGMDTQYF. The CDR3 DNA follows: TGCGCCAGCAGCTCGACAGCTGGAATGGATACGCAGTATTTT.

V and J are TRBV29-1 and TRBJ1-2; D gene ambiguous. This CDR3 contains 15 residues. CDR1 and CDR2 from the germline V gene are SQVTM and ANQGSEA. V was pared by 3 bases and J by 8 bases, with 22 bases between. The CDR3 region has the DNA TGCAGCGTTGATGAGGGCTTAAATATTCAGAGCGGCTACACCTTC. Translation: CSVDEGLNIQSGYTF. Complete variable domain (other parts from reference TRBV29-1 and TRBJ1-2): SAVISQKPSRDICQRGTSLTIQCQVDSQVTMMFWYRQQPGQSLTLIATANQGSEATYESGFVIDKFPISRPNLTFSTLTVSNMSPEDSSIYLCSVDEGLNIQSGYTFGSGTRLTVV.

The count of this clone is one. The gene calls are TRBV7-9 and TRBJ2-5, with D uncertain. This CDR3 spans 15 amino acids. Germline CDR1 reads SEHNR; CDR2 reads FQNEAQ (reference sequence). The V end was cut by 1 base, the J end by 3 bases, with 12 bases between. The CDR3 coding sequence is TGTGCCAGCAGCTTAGGTCGGGCCCTGAAAGAGACCCAGTACTTC. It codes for CASSLGRALKETQYF.

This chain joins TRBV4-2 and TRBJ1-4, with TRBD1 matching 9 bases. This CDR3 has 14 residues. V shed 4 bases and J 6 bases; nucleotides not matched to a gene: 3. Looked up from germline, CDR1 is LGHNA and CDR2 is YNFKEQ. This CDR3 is CASSPTGGYEKLFF. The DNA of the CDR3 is TGTGCCAGCAGCCCGACAGGGGGGTATGAAAAACTGTTTTTT.

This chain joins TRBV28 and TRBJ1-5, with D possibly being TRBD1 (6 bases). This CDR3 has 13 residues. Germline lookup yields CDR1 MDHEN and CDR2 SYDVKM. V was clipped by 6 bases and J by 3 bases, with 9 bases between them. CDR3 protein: CASSYRANQPQHF. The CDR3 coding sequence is TGTGCCAGCAGCTACAGGGCCAATCAGCCCCAGCATTTT. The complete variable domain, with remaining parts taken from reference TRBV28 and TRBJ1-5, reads DVKVTQSSRYLVKRTGEKVFLECVQDMDHENMFWYRQDPGLGLRLIYFSYDVKMKEKGDIPEGYSVSREKKERFSLILESASTNQTSMYLCASSYRANQPQHFGDGTRLSIL.

CDR3: CASSSGQRYGYTF. The CDR3, as DNA: TGTGCCAGCAGCTCTGGACAGCGGTATGGCTACACCTTC. The rearrangement joins TRBV7-9 to TRBJ1-2, with a weak D call TRBD1 (6 bases). Germline-derived CDR1 and CDR2 are SEHNR and FQNEAQ (reference sequence). The CDR3 consists of 13 residues. V lost 4 bases, J lost 5 bases, and 11 bases lay in between.

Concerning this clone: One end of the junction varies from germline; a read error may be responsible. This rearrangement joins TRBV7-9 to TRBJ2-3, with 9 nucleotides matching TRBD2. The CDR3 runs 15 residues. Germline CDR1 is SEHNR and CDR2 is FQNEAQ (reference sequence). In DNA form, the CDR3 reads TGTGCCAGCAGCCCCCCCGGGACTAGCAGAGATACGCAGTATTTT. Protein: CASSPPGTSRDTQYF. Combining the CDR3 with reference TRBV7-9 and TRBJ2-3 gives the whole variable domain DTGVSQNPRHKITKRGQNVTFRCDPISEHNRLYWYRQTLGQGPEFLTYFQNEAQLEKSRLLSDRFSAERPKGSFSTLEIQRTEQGDSAMYLCASSPPGTSRDTQYFGPGTRLTVL.

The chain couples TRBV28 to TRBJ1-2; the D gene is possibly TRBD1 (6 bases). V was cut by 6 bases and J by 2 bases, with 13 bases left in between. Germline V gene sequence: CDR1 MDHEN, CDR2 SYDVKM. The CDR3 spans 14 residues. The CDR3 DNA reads TGTGCCAGCAGCCTCCGGGACAACAACTATGGCTACACCTTC. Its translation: CASSLRDNNYGYTF.

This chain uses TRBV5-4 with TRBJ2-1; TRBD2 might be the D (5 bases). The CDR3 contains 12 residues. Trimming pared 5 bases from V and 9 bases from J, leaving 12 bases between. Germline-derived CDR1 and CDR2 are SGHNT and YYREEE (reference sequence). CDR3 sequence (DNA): TGTGCCAGCAGTTTTGGAGGTGGTGAGCAGTTCTTC. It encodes CASSFGGGEQFF. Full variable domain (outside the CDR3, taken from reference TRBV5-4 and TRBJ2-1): ETGVTQSPTHLIKTRGQQVTLRCSSQSGHNTVSWYQQALGQGPQFIFQYYREEENGRGNFPPRFSGLQFPNYSSELNVNALELDDSALYLCASSFGGGEQFFGPGTRLTVL.

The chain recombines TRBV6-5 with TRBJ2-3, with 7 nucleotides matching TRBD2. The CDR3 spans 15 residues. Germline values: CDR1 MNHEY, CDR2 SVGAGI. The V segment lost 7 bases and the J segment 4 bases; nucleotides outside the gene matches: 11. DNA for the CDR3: TGTGCCAGCACTTCCCGCGGGGGTCGGGCAGATACGCAGTATTTT. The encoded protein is CASTSRGGRADTQYF.

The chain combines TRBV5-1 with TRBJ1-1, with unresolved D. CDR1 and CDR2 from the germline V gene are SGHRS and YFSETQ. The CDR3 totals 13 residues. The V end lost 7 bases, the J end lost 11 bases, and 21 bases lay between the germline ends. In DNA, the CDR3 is TGCGCCAGCTCGGAAGAGGACGGATTGAAGGCTTTCTTT. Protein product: CASSEEDGLKAFF.

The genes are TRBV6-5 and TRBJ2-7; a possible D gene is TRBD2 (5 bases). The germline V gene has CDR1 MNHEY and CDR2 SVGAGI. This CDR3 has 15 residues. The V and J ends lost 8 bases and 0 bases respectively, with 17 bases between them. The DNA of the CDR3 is TGTGCCAGCGCCGGAGGAGCGTCAGTCTCCTACGAGCAGTACTTC. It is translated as CASAGGASVSYEQYF.

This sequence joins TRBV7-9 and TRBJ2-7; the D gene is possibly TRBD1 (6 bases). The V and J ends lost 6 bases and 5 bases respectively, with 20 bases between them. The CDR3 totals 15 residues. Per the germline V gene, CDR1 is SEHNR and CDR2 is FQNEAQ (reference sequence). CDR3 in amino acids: CASSSLGTGYDEQYF. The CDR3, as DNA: TGTGCCAGCAGTAGCTTGGGCACAGGGTATGACGAGCAGTACTTC.

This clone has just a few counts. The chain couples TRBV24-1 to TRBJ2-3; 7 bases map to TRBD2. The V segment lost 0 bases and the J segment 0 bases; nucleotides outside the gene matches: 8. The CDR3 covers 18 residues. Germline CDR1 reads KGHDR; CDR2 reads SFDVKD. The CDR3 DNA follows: TGTGCCACCAGTGATTTGGGGGGAGGGCCCCTCAGCACAGATACGCAGTATTTT. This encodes CATSDLGGGPLSTDTQYF.

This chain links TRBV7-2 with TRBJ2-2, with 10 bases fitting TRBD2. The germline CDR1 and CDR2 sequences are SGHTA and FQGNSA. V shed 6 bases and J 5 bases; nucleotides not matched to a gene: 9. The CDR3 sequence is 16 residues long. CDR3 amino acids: CASRLKASGSTGELFF. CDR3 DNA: TGTGCCAGCAGACTAAAGGCTAGCGGGAGTACCGGGGAGCTGTTTTTT.

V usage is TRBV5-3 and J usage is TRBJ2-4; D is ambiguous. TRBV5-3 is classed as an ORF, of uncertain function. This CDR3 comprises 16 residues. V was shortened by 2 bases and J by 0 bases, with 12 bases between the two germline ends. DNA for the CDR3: TGTGCCAGAAGCTTCTTTCCTTCTGTAGCCAAAAACATTCAGTACTTC. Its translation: CARSFFPSVAKNIQYF.

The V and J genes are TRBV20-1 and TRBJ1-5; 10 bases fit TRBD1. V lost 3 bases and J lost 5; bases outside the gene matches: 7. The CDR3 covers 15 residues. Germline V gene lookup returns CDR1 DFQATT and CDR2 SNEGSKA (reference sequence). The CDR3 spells CSASRGQGPYQPQHF. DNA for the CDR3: TGCAGTGCTAGTCGGGGACAGGGGCCCTATCAGCCCCAGCATTTT.

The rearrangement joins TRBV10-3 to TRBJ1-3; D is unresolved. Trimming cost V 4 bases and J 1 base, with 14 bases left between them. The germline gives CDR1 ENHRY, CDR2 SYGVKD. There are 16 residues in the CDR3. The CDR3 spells CAISALDPGSGNTIYF. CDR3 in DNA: TGTGCCATCAGTGCCCTAGACCCGGGATCTGGAAACACCATATATTTT.

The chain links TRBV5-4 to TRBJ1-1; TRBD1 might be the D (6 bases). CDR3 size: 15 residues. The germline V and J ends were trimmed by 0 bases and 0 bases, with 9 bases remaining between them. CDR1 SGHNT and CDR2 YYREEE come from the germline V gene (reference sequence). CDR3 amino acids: CASSLARGMNTEAFF. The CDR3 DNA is TGTGCCAGCAGCTTGGCCAGGGGAATGAACACTGAAGCTTTCTTT.

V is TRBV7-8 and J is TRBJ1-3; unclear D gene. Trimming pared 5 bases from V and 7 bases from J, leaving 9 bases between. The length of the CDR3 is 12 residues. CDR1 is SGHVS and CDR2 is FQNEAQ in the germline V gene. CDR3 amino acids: CASSPRANTIYF. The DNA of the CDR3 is TGTGCCAGCAGCCCCCGAGCGAACACCATATATTTT.

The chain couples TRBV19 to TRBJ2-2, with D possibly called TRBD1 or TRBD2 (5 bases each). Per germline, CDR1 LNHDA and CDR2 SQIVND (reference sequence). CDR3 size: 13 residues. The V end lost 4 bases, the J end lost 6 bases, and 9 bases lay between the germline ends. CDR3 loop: CASSTPGPGELFF. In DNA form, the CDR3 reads TGTGCCAGTAGTACGCCGGGACCCGGGGAGCTGTTTTTT.